The T cell receptor beta chain under discussion was sequenced for a study of blood T cell repertoires in COVID-19. Study-level background: The United States, Italy and Spain were the sources of the acute and convalescent COVID-19 samples. T cells, B-cell-depleted T cells, or PBMCs provided the cDNA or gDNA that served as material.

In the original processing: Amplification of reference gene primers was used by the study to estimate nucleated cell counts. The table came from immunoSEQ multiplex PCR; TCRdb's copy has only in-frame clones and leaves some out. Clone size and the V and J calls come from that table; the DNA yielded D and trimming. The sample lists around 140,000 clones, roughly 84% occurring once. Germline-derived CDR1 and CDR2 are GTSNPN and SVGIG (reference sequence). The CDR3 loop spans 13 amino acids. V gave up 4 bases and J gave up 2 bases; unmatched junction bases: 3. V gene TRBV30 combines with J gene TRBJ2-5; TRBD2 aligns across 8 bases. The sequencing input was peripheral blood. The receptor was isolated from a human donor with acute or convalescent COVID-19. The donor label of this sample is uncertain. CDR3 sequence: CAWTGGLQETQYF. For the CDR3, the DNA is TGTGCCTGGACGGGAGGGCTACAAGAGACCCAGTACTTC.